Below are 5 T cell receptor beta chains sequenced from a single sample in a study of cytomegalovirus exposure and HLA in healthy donors. Primers for the PCR totalled 60 Vbeta and 13 Jbeta. Generated by immunoSEQ multiplex PCR, the TCRdb table keeps only in-frame clones and is missing some. The repertoire holds 100,000 to 120,000 clones, with roughly three quarters as singletons. Input material: PBMCs. These receptors came from a man aged 25 to 40 in good health and CMV-seronegative.

This chain links TRBV5-1 with TRBJ2-7; 8 bases map to TRBD1. Germline assignment: CDR1 SGHRS and CDR2 YFSETQ. Trimming took 1 base from V and 3 from J; bases not matched to a gene: 6. The CDR3 contains 15 residues. In DNA, the CDR3 is TGCGCCAGCAGCTTGACAGGACAGGGTATCTACGAGCAGTACTTC. The encoded protein is CASSLTGQGIYEQYF.

The gene calls are TRBV18 and TRBJ2-5, with 14 bases aligning to TRBD2. CDR3 length equals 17 residues. J lost 11 bases, V lost 3 bases, and 14 bases had no gene match. The germline V gene encodes CDR1 KGHSH and CDR2 LQKENI. The CDR3: CASSPEKGTSGSGEQYF. The CDR3 coding sequence is TGTGCCAGCTCACCGGAGAAGGGGACTAGCGGGAGTGGAGAGCAGTACTTC.

V gene TRBV7-2 combines with J gene TRBJ2-3, with 7 positions matching TRBD2. Germline assignment: CDR1 SGHTA and CDR2 FQGNSA. The CDR3 is 15 amino acids. Trimming at V came to 3 bases and at J to 2 bases, leaving 5 bases not matched to a gene. CDR3 coding DNA: TGTGCCAGCAGCTTTAGCGGGTCTCCCACAGATACGCAGTATTTT. Amino acid sequence: CASSFSGSPTDTQYF.

The rearrangement uses TRBV4-3 and TRBJ2-2; D may be TRBD1 (5 bases). V dropped 9 bases and J dropped 1 base, with 12 bases sitting between them. Germline V gives CDR1 LGHNA, CDR2 YSLEER. This CDR3 contains 14 residues. CDR3 protein: CASRARVNTGELFF. The CDR3, as DNA: TGCGCCAGTCGTGCCAGGGTGAACACCGGGGAGCTGTTTTTT.

The chain uses TRBV6-4 and TRBJ1-2; D may be TRBD1 (5 bases). V lost 8 bases and J lost 2, with 15 bases in between. The CDR3 has 14 residues. Looked up from germline, CDR1 is MRHNA and CDR2 is SNTAGT. The CDR3 protein is CASLEAQENYGYTF. CDR3 DNA: TGTGCCAGCCTCGAGGCACAGGAAAACTATGGCTACACCTTC.